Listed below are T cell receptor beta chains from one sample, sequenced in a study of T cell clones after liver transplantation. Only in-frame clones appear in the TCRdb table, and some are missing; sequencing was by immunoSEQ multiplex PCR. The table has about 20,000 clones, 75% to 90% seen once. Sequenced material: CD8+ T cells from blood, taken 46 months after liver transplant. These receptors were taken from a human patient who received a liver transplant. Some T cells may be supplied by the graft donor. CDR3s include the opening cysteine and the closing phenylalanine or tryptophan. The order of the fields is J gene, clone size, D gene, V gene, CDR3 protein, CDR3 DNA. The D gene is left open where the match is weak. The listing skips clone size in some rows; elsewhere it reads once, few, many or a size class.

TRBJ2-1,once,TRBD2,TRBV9,CASSLPREREGLGEQFF,TGTGCCAGCAGCCTACCCAGGGAGCGGGAGGGCCTCGGTGAGCAGTTCTTC
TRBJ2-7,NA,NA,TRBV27,CASSSLLGGSYEQYF,TGTGCCAGCAGTTCCCTGCTAGGAGGGTCTTACGAGCAGTACTTC
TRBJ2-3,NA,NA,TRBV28,CASRRGMGTDTQYF,TGTGCCAGCAGGAGGGGGATGGGCACAGATACGCAGTATTTT
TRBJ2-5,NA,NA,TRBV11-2,CASSLVVTAPKETQYF,TGTGCCAGCAGCTTAGTTGTGACAGCCCCTAAAGAGACCCAGTACTTC
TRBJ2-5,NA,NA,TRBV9,CASSLRAGTGVRETQYF,TGTGCCAGCAGCCTCCGGGCTGGGACTGGAGTGCGAGAGACCCAGTACTTC
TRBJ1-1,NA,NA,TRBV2,CASSEWARNTEAFF,TGTGCCAGCAGTGAATGGGCCAGGAACACTGAAGCTTTCTTT
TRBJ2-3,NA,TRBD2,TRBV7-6,CASSSLLAGGMGTDTQYF,TGTGCCAGCAGCTCCCTCCTAGCGGGAGGGATGGGGACAGATACGCAGTATTTT
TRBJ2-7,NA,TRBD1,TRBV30,CAWSGGTGIYEQYF,TGTGCCTGGAGTGGGGGGACAGGGATCTACGAGCAGTACTTC
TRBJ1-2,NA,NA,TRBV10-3,CAIAGEGLHYGYTF,TGTGCCATCGCCGGAGAGGGGCTGCACTATGGCTACACCTTC
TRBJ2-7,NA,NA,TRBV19,CATTDQERAYEQYF,TGTGCCACGACGGACCAGGAGAGAGCCTACGAGCAGTACTTC
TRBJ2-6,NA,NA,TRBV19,CASSISGTGANVLTF,TGTGCCAGTAGTATAAGTGGCACTGGGGCCAACGTCCTGACTTTC
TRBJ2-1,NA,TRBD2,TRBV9,CASSVDQRGPYNEQFF,TGTGCCAGCAGCGTAGACCAGCGGGGGCCTTACAATGAGCAGTTCTTC
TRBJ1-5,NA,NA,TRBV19,CASSNLQGYNQPQHF,TGTGCCAGTAGTAACCTTCAGGGCTACAATCAGCCCCAGCATTTT
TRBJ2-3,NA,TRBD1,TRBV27,CASSFIGTGITDTQYF,TGTGCCAGCAGTTTCATAGGGACAGGAATCACAGATACGCAGTATTTT
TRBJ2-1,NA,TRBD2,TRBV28,CASTDNSLLAPSSYNEQFF,TGTGCCAGCACCGACAATTCCCTACTAGCGCCGAGCTCCTACAATGAGCAGTTCTTC
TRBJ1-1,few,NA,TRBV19,CASSITANTEAFF,TGTGCCAGTAGTATAACGGCGAACACTGAAGCTTTCTTT
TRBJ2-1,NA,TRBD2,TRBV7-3,CASSLSGSFNEQFF,TGTGCCAGCAGCTTAAGCGGGAGCTTCAATGAGCAGTTCTTC
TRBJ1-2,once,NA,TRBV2,CASSPSGAYGYTF,TGTGCCAGCAGTCCCAGCGGTGCCTATGGCTACACCTTC
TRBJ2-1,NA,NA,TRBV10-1,CASSRTASNEQFF,TGCGCCAGCAGTCGGACTGCGAGCAATGAGCAGTTCTTC
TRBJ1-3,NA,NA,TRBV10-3,CAISERGAGNTIYF,TGTGCCATCTCCGAACGGGGGGCTGGAAACACCATATATTTT
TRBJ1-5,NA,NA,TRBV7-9,CASSAADYSNQPQHF,TGTGCCAGCAGCGCCGCCGACTATAGCAATCAGCCCCAGCATTTT
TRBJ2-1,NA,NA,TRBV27,CASSPGRSYNEQFF,TGTGCCAGCAGTCCGGGAAGGTCCTACAATGAGCAGTTCTTC
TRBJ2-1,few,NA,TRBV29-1,CSVGLLNEQFF,TGCAGCGTTGGACTTCTCAATGAGCAGTTCTTC
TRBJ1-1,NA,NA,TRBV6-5,CASSYGGPNTEAFF,TGTGCCAGCAGTTACGGGGGGCCGAACACTGAAGCTTTCTTT
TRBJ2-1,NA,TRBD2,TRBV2,CASSVLAGGRVEQFF,TGTGCCAGCAGTGTGTTAGCGGGAGGCCGGGTCGAGCAGTTCTTC
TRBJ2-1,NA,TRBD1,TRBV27,CASSLGTERPYNEQFF,TGTGCCAGCAGTCTAGGGACAGAAAGGCCCTACAATGAGCAGTTCTTC
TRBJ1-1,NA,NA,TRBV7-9,CASWGAEAFF,TGTGCCAGCTGGGGGGCAGAAGCTTTCTTT
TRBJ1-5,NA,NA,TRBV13,CASSSRGGGREPQHF,TGTGCCAGCAGCTCCCGGGGGGGAGGTAGGGAGCCCCAGCATTTT
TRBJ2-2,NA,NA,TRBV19,CASGGLTNTGELFF,TGTGCCAGTGGGGGGCTCACGAACACCGGGGAGCTGTTTTTT
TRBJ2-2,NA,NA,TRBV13,CASSPGWAANTGELFF,TGTGCCAGCAGCCCAGGATGGGCGGCGAACACCGGGGAGCTGTTTTTT
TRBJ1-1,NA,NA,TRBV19,CASSRRREVMNTEAFF,TGTGCCAGTAGTAGGCGCAGGGAGGTCATGAACACTGAAGCTTTCTTT
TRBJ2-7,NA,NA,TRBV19,CASSIAGGGHYEQYF,TGTGCCAGTAGTATAGCCGGCGGAGGCCACTACGAGCAGTACTTC
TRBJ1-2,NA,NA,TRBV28,CASSLSEGVAYGYTF,TGTGCCAGCAGTTTATCCGAGGGAGTAGCCTATGGCTACACCTTC
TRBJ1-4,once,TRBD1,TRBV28,CASSYDRGYEKLFF,TGTGCCAGCAGCTACGACAGGGGTTATGAAAAACTGTTTTTT
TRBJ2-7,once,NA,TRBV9,CASSVDIGTYEQYF,TGTGCCAGCAGCGTAGATATAGGGACCTACGAGCAGTACTTC
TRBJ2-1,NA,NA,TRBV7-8,CASSARYSNNEQFF,TGTGCCAGCAGCGCGCGGTACAGTAACAATGAGCAGTTCTTC
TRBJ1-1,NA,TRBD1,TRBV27,CASSATPRGYTEAFF,TGTGCCAGCAGTGCGACCCCCAGGGGGTACACTGAAGCTTTCTTT
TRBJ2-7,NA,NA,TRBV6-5,CASSYDSYEQYF,TGTGCCAGCAGTTACGATAGCTACGAGCAGTACTTC